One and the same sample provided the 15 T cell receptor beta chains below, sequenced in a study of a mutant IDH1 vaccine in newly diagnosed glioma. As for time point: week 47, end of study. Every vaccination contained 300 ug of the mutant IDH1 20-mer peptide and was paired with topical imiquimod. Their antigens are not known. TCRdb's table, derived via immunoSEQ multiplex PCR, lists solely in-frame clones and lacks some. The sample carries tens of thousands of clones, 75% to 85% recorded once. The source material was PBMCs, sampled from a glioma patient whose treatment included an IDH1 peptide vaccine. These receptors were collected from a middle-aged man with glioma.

Here the CDR3 reads CATSRDQGTGNGYTF. In nucleotides, the CDR3 is TGTGCCACCAGCAGAGATCAGGGGACAGGGAATGGCTACACCTTC. The V call is TRBV15, the J call TRBJ1-2; 9 positions match TRBD1. Trimming removed 0 bases from V and 6 bases from J; junction bases left unmatched: 5. Per the germline V gene, CDR1 is LNHNV and CDR2 is YYDKDF (reference sequence). The CDR3 length is 15 residues.

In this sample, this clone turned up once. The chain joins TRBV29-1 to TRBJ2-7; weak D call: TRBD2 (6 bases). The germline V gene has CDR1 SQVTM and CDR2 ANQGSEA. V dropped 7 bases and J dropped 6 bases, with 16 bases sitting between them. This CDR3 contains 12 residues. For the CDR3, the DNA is TGCAGCGCCCCAGGGCCAGCGGGCGAGCAGTACTTC. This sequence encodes CSAPGPAGEQYF.

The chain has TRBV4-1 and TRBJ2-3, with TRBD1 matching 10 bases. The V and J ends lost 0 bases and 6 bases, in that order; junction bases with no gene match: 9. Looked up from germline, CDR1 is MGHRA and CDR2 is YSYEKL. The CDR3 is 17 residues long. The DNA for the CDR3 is TGCGCCAGCAGCCAAGACGGGGGACAGGGGCTATCGGATACGCAGTATTTT. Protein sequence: CASSQDGGQGLSDTQYF.

The chain's CDR3 is CASSLGLAGISADTQYF. Here the CDR3 DNA reads TGTGCCAGCAGCTTAGGACTAGCGGGAATTAGTGCAGATACGCAGTATTTT. V gene TRBV7-8 combines with J gene TRBJ2-3; 11 nucleotides agree with TRBD2. V was clipped by 1 base and J by 4 bases; unmatched bases: 7. This CDR3 spans 17 amino acids. Germline CDR1 reads SGHVS; CDR2 reads FQNEAQ.

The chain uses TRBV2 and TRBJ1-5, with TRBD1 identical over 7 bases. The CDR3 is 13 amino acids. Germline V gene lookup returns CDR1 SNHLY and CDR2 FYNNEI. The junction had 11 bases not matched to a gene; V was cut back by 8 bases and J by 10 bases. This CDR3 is CASRDRGLEPQHF. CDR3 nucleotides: TGTGCCAGCCGGGACAGAGGGTTAGAACCCCAGCATTTT.

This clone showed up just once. The CDR3 bases are TGTGCCAGCAGCTTCCCCGGACGGCCTGCGAACACCGGGGAGCTGTTTTTT. This codes for CASSFPGRPANTGELFF. The chain couples TRBV11-3 to TRBJ2-2, with unresolved D. The CDR3 has 17 residues. Germline V gene lookup returns CDR1 SGHNT and CDR2 YENEEA. The V end lost 3 bases, the J end lost 0 bases, and 14 bases lay between the germline ends.

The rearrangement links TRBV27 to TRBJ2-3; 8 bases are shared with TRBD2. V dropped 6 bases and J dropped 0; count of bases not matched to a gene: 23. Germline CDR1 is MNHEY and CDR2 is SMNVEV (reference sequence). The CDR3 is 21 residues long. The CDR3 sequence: CASRARFYSGAQVSSTDTQYF. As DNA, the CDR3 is TGTGCCAGCAGGGCCAGGTTTTATAGCGGGGCCCAAGTATCTAGCACAGATACGCAGTATTTT.

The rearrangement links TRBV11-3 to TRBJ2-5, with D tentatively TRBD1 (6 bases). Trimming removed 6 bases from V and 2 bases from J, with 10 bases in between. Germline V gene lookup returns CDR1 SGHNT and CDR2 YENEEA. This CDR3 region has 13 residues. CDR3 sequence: CASRGQGQETQYF. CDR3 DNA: TGTGCCAGCAGGGGCCAGGGGCAAGAGACCCAGTACTTC.

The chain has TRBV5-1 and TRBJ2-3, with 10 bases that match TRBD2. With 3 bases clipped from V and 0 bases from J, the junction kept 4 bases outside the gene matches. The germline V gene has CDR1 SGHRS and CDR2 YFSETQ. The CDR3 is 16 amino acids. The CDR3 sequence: CASSSLTSGSTDTQYF. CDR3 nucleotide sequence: TGCGCCAGCAGCTCCCTGACTAGCGGGAGCACAGATACGCAGTATTTT.

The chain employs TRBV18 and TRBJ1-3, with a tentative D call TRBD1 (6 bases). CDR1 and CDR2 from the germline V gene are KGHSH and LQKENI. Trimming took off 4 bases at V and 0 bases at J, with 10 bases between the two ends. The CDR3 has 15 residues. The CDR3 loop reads CASSQIQGSGNTIYF. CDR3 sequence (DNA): TGTGCCAGCTCACAAATACAGGGCTCTGGAAACACCATATATTTT.

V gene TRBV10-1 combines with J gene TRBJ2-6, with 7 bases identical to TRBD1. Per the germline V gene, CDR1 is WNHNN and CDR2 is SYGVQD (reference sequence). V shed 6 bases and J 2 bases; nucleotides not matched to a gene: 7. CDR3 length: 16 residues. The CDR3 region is CASRGQVGPGANVLTF. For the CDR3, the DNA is TGCGCCAGCAGAGGACAGGTGGGCCCTGGGGCCAACGTCCTGACTTTC.

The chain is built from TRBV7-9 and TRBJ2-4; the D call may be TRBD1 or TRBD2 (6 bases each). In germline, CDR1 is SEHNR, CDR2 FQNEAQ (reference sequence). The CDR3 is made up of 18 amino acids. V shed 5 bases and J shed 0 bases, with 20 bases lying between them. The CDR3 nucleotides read TGTGCCAGCAGCCAAATAGGAGGGGACACCCTAGCCAAAAACATTCAGTACTTC. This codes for CASSQIGGDTLAKNIQYF. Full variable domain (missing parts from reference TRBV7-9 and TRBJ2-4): DTGVSQNPRHKITKRGQNVTFRCDPISEHNRLYWYRQTLGQGPEFLTYFQNEAQLEKSRLLSDRFSAERPKGSFSTLEIQRTEQGDSAMYLCASSQIGGDTLAKNIQYFGAGTRLSVL.

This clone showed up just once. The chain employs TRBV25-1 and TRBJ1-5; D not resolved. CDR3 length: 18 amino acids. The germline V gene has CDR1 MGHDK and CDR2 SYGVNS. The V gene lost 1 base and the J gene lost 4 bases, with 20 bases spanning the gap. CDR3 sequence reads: CASSESPQAPQMNQPQHF. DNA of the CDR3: TGTGCCAGCAGTGAATCCCCCCAGGCCCCTCAAATGAATCAGCCCCAGCATTTT.

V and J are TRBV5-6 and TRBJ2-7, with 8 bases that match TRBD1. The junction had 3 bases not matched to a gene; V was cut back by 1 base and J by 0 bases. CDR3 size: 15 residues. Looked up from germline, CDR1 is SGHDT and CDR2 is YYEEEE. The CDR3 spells CASSLRTGFSYEQYF. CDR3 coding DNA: TGTGCCAGCAGCTTGCGGACAGGGTTCTCCTACGAGCAGTACTTC.

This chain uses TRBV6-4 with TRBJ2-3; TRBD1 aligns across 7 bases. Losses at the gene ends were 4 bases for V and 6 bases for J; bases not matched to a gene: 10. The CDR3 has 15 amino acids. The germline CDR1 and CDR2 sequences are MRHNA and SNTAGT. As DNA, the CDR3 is TGTGCCAGCAGTGCCGAGACAGGGAGAGGGGATACGCAGTATTTT. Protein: CASSAETGRGDTQYF.